This note documents a single T cell receptor (beta chain) sequence. As yet, its antigen is unknown. This CDR3 has 16 amino acids. Looked up from germline, CDR1 is SGHKS and CDR2 is YYEKEE (reference sequence). The germline V and J ends were trimmed by 0 bases and 1 base, with 10 bases remaining between them. Single viable CD3+CD4+CD8-CD45RO+ cells were sorted as the memory CD4+ T cells. Serum IgG to CMV pp150, pp28, p38 and p52 defined serostatus. Positive selection with CD4 microbeads enriched total CD4+ T cells. This specimen comes from a study of memory CD4+ T cells and cytomegalovirus serostatus. Study-level results: Of around 160 reported CMV TCRbeta sequences, 67 were found in memory CD4+ repertoires.

Method: immunoSEQ multiplex PCR; TCRdb's copy keeps in-frame clones and lacks some. The sample shows around 76,000 clones, 60% to 80% of them seen only once. This TCR came from an adult in good health and CMV-seropositive. The chain employs TRBV5-5 and TRBJ1-4; D unclear. What was sequenced was memory CD4+ T cells from blood. CDR3 protein: CASSLVWRGTNEKLFF. Written as DNA, the CDR3 is TGTGCCAGCAGCTTGGTTTGGCGGGGAACTAATGAAAAACTGTTTTTT.